This TCR beta chain was recorded in a study of T-cell reconstitution after alpha-beta-depleted transplantation in children. The TCRbeta library incorporated unique molecular identifiers. TCRdb recomputed calls from the PCR reads with MiXCR, one row per CDR3 protein. Of roughly 500,000 distinct CDR3 sequences in the sample, about 30% are singletons; the top ten hold around 2.4%. From germline, CDR1 is LNHDA and CDR2 SQIVND (reference sequence). The CDR3 consists of 20 residues. Trimming removed 4 bases from V and 2 bases from J; junction bases left unmatched: 13. The genes are TRBV19 and TRBJ2-1, with 14 bases matching TRBD2. This material consisted of PBMCs from the stem cell graft donor, taken from the stem cell graft. This TCR was sampled from a human donor who donated a stem cell graft to a child with aplastic anemia. CDR3 amino acids: CASSTLRGTSGRGTYNEQFF. The CDR3 DNA is TGTGCCAGTAGTACATTGCGGGGGACTAGCGGGAGAGGAACCTACAATGAGCAGTTCTTC. Full variable domain (rest looked up from reference TRBV19 and TRBJ2-1): DGGITQSPKYLFRKEGQNVTLSCEQNLNHDAMYWYRQDPGQGLRLIYYSQIVNDFQKGDIAEGYSVSREKKESFPLTVTSAQKNPTAFYLCASSTLRGTSGRGTYNEQFFGPGTRLTVL.